Sequencing of this TCR beta chain was carried out in a study of blood T cell repertoires in COVID-19. Across the whole study: Acute and convalescent COVID-19 samples came from the United States, Italy and Spain. Nucleic acid was either cDNA or gDNA, and it came from T cells, B-cell-depleted T cells, or PBMCs.

In this sample, this clone turned up a few times. The CDR3 runs 15 residues. V lost 5 bases and J lost 5; bases outside the gene matches: 5. From germline, CDR1 is LGHDT and CDR2 YNNKEL (reference sequence). As originally analysed: Estimated nucleated cell counts came from reference gene primer amplification. Data came from immunoSEQ multiplex PCR; TCRdb stores just in-frame clones and leaves some out. That table is the source of V, J and clone size, and D and trimming were worked out from the DNA. The repertoire holds more than 90,000 clones, with approximately 82% as singletons. The chain is built from TRBV3-1 (or the pseudogene TRBV3-2) and TRBJ2-2, with 10 positions matching TRBD2. This clonotype originated in a man between 60 and 75 years old with acute or convalescent COVID-19. The sequencing sample was made of peripheral blood. CDR3 protein: CASSWEREGTGELFF. In DNA form, the CDR3 reads TGTGCCAGCAGCTGGGAGCGGGAGGGGACCGGGGAGCTGTTTTTT.